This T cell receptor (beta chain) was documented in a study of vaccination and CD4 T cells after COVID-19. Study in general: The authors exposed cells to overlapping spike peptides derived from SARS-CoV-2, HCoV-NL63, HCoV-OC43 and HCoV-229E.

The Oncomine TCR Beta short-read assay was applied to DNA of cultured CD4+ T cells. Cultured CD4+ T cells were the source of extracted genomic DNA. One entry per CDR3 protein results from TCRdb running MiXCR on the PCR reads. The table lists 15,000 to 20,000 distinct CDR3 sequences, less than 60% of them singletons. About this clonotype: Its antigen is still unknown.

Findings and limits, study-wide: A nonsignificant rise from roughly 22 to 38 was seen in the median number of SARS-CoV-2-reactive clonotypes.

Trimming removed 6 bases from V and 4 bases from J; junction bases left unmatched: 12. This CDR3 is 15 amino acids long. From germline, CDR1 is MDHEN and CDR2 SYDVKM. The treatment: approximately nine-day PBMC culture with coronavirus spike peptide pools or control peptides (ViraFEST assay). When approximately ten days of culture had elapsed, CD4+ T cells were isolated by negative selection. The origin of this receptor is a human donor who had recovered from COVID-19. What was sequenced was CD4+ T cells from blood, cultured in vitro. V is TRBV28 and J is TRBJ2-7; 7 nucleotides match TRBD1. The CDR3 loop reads CASRPGQEYLYEQYF. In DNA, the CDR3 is TGTGCCAGCAGACCTGGACAGGAATATTTATACGAGCAGTACTTC.